These 9 T cell receptor beta chains were all obtained from the same sample, sequenced in a study of beta chain features in type 1 diabetes. Expressed TCRB transcripts were sequenced because the isolated RNA had all been reverse transcribed beforehand. Clones were read by immunoSEQ multiplex PCR, and TCRdb kept only the in-frame ones, dropping some. The table lists under 950,000 clones, around a sixth of them singletons. Sequenced material: naive CD4+ T cells from blood. All receptors derive from a woman aged 18 to 35 in good health.

The chain carries TRBV5-6 and TRBJ1-2, with D tentatively TRBD1 (5 bases). The CDR3 runs 13 residues. CDR1 SGHDT and CDR2 YYEEEE come from the germline V gene. Trimming cost V 2 bases and J 8 bases, with 13 bases left between them. CDR3 sequence reads: CASSLTIGVGYTF. CDR3 in DNA: TGTGCCAGCAGCTTAACCATAGGGGTCGGCTACACCTTC.

The rearrangement uses TRBV7-2 and TRBJ2-7; the match to TRBD2 covers 9 bases. V lost 1 base, J lost 3 bases, and 4 bases stayed unmatched. In germline, CDR1 is SGHTA, CDR2 FQGNSA. The CDR3 totals 15 residues. The CDR3 sequence is CASSLVGLANYEQYF. CDR3 DNA sequence: TGTGCCAGCAGCTTAGTTGGACTAGCGAACTACGAGCAGTACTTC.

The chain recombines TRBV19 with TRBJ2-3, with 10 bases that match TRBD2. This CDR3 is built from 16 residues. Germline trimming cut 5 bases from V and 5 bases from J; bases unmatched to any gene: 10. Germline V gene lookup returns CDR1 LNHDA and CDR2 SQIVND (reference sequence). The DNA of the CDR3 is TGTGCCAGTAGTCTGCCAGTAGCGGGAGGTCGAGATACGCAGTATTTT. Translating it yields CASSLPVAGGRDTQYF.

This clone was observed a handful of times. V usage is TRBV29-1 and J usage is TRBJ1-2; D is unresolved. The ends were cut back, 0 bases at V and 6 bases at J, with 11 bases in the middle. The CDR3 consists of 13 residues. Germline assignment: CDR1 SQVTM and CDR2 ANQGSEA. CDR3 residues: CSVEDRTPDGYTF. The CDR3, as DNA: TGCAGCGTTGAAGATCGAACGCCGGATGGCTACACCTTC.

This clone was counted between two and nine times. The rearrangement links TRBV28 to TRBJ2-3; 15 nucleotides line up with TRBD2. In germline, CDR1 is MDHEN, CDR2 SYDVKM. Losses at the gene ends were 4 bases for V and 4 bases for J; bases not matched to a gene: 6. CDR3 size: 17 residues. Here the CDR3 reads CASSWTSGRAFSDTQYF. In DNA, the CDR3 is TGTGCCAGCAGTTGGACTAGCGGGAGGGCGTTCTCAGATACGCAGTATTTT.

The genes are TRBV10-1 and TRBJ2-1, with D uncertain. CDR1 is WNHNN and CDR2 is SYGVQD in the germline V gene (reference sequence). This CDR3 has 14 residues. V was clipped by 3 bases and J by 0 bases, with 6 bases between them. CDR3 nucleotide sequence: TGCGCCAGCAGTGACCCTAGCTCCTACAATGAGCAGTTCTTC. Its translation: CASSDPSSYNEQFF.

The gene calls are TRBV4-2 and TRBJ2-1; D possibly corresponds to TRBD1 (6 bases). Trimming took off 0 bases at V and 4 bases at J, with 13 bases between the two ends. The CDR3 totals 16 residues. Germline-derived CDR1 and CDR2 are LGHNA and YNFKEQ. The CDR3 nucleotides are TGTGCCAGCAGCCAAGAGACAGGATGGGGGTACAATGAGCAGTTCTTC. Protein: CASSQETGWGYNEQFF.

To note about this clone: The same CDR3 arises from other DNA sequences in this sample as well. The chain combines TRBV18 with TRBJ1-5; D is possibly TRBD1 (6 bases). CDR3 length: 12 amino acids. Germline assignment: CDR1 KGHSH and CDR2 LQKENI. The ends were cut back, 6 bases at V and 5 bases at J, with 8 bases in the middle. Here the CDR3 reads CASSTGDQPQHF. Written as DNA, the CDR3 is TGTGCCAGCTCGACAGGCGATCAGCCCCAGCATTTT.

There are a few counts of this clone. Relative to the germline gene, one junction end is altered; a read error may explain this. The V gene is TRBV7-9, the J gene TRBJ1-1, with TRBD1 as a possible D gene (5 bases). Per germline, CDR1 SEHNR and CDR2 FQNEAQ (reference sequence). CDR3 length: 12 amino acids. This chain's CDR3 is CASSLQGLSLLF. Written as DNA, the CDR3 is TGTGCCAGCAGCTTACAGGGTTTAAGTCTCCTCTTT.